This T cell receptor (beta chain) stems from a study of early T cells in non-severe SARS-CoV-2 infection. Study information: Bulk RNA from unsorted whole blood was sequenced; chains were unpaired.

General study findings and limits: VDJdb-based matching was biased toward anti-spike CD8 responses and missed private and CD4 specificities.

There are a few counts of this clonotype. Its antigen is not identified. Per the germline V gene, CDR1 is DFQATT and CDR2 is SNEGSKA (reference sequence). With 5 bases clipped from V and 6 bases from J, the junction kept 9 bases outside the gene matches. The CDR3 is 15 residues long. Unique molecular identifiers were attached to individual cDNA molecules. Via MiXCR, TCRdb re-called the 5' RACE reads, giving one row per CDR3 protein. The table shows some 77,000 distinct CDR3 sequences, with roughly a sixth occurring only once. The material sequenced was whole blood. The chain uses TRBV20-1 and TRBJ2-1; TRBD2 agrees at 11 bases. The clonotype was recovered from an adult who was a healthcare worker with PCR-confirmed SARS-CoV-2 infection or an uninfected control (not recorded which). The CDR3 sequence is CSAPPSGRLANEQFF. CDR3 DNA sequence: TGCAGTGCTCCCCCTAGCGGGAGGCTAGCCAATGAGCAGTTCTTC.